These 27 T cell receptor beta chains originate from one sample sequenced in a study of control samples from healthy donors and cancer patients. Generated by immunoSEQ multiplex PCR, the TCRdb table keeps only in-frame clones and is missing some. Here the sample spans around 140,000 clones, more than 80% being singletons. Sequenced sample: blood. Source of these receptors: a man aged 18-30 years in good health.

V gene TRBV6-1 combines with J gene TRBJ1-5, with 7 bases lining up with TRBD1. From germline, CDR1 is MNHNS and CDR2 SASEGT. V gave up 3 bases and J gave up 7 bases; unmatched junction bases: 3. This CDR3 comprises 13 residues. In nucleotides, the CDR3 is TGTGCCAGCAGTGAGGGGGGACAGCAGCCCCAGCATTTT. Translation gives CASSEGGQQPQHF.

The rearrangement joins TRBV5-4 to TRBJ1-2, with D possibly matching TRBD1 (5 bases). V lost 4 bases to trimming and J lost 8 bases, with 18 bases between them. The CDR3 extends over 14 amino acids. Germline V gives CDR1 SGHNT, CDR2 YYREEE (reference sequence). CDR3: CASSPLVGEGGYTF. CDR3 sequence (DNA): TGTGCCAGCAGCCCCCTGGTAGGGGAGGGCGGCTACACCTTC.

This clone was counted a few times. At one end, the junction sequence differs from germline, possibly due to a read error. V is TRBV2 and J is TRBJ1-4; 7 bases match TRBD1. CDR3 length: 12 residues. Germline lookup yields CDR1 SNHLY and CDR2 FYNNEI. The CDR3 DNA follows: TGTGCCAGCAGCGAAGGGGGCACAAAACTGTTTTTT. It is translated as CASSEGGTKLFF.

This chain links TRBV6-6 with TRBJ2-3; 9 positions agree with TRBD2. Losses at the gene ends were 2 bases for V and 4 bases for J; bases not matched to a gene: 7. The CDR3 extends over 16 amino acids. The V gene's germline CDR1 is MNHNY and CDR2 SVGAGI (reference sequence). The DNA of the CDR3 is TGTGCCAGCAGTTACGGGTCTAGCGGGGATCCAGATACGCAGTATTTT. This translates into CASSYGSSGDPDTQYF.

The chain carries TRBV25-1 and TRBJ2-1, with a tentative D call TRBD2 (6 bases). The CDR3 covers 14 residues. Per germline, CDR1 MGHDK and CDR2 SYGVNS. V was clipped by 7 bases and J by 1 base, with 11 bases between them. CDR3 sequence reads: CASNFGGSYNEQFF. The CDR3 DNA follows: TGTGCCAGCAACTTTGGAGGGTCCTACAATGAGCAGTTCTTC.

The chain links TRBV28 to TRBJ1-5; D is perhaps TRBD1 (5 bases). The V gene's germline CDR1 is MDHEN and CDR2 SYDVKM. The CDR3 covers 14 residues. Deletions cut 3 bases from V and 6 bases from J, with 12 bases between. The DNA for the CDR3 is TGTGCCAGCAGTTTCGGAGGGGTAGGTCAGCCCCAGCATTTT. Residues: CASSFGGVGQPQHF.

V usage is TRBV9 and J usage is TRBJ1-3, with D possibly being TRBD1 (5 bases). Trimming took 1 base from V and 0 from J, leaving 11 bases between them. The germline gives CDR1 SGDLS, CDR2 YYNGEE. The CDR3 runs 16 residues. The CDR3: CASSVWGRDSGNTIYF. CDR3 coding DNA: TGTGCCAGCAGCGTATGGGGCCGAGACTCTGGAAACACCATATATTTT.

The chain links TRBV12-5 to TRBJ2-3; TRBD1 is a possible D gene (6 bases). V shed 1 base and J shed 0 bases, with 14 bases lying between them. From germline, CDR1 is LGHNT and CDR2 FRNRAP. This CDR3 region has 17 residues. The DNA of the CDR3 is TGTGCTAGTGGTTTGGGCCTAAAACAGGGTAGCACAGATACGCAGTATTTT. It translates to CASGLGLKQGSTDTQYF.

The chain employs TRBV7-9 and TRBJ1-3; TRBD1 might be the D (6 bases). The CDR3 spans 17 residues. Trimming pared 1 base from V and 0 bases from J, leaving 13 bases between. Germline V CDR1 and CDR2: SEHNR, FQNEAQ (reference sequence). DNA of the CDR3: TGTGCCAGCAGCTTAGAACCCGGACAGTACTCTGGAAACACCATATATTTT. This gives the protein CASSLEPGQYSGNTIYF.

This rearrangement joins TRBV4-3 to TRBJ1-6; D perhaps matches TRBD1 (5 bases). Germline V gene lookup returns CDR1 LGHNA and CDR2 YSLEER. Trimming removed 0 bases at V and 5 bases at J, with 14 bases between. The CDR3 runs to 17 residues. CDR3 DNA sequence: TGCGCCAGCAGCCAAGAAATAGACAGAACGCATAATTCACCCCTCCACTTT. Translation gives CASSQEIDRTHNSPLHF.

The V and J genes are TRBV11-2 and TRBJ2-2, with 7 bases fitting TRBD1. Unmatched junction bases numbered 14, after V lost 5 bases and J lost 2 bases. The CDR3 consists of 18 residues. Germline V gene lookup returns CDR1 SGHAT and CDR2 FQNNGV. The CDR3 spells CASSPNYPGTANTGELFF. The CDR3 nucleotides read TGTGCCAGCAGCCCGAATTACCCCGGGACAGCAAACACCGGGGAGCTGTTTTTT.

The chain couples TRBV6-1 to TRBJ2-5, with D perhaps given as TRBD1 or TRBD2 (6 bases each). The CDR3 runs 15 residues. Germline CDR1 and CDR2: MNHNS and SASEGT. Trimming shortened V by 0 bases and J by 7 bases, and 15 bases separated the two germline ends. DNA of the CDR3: TGTGCCAGCAGTGAAGCGTTAGGGGGGTCAAGGACCCAGTACTTC. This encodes CASSEALGGSRTQYF.

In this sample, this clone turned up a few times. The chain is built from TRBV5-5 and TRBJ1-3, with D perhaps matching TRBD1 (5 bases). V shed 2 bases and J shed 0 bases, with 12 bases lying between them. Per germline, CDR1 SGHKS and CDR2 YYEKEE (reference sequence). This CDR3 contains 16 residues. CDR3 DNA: TGTGCCAGCAGCTTCCGGGACGGTTACTCTGGAAACACCATATATTTT. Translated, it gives CASSFRDGYSGNTIYF.

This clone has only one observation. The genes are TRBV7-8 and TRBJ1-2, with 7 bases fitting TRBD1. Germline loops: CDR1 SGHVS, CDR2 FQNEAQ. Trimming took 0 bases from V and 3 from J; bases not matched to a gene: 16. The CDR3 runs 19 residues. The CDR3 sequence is CASSLAQRRQGVSDYGYTF. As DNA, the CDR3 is TGTGCCAGCAGCTTAGCGCAACGTCGGCAGGGGGTGTCAGACTATGGCTACACCTTC.

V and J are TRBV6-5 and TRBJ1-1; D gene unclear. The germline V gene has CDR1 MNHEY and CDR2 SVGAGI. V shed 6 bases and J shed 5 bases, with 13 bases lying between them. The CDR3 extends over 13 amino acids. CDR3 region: CASREAGRTEAFF. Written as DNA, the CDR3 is TGTGCCAGCAGGGAGGCGGGTCGAACTGAAGCTTTCTTT.

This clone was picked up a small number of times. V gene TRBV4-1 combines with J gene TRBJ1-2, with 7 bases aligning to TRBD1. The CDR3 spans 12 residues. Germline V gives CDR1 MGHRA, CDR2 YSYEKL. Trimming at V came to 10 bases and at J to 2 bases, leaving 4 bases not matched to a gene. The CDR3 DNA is TGCGCCACCAAGGACAGGAACTATGGCTACACCTTC. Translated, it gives CATKDRNYGYTF.

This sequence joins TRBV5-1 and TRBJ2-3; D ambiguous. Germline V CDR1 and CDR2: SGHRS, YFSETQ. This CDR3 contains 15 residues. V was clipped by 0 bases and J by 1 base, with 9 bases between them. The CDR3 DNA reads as TGCGCCAGCAGCTTGGAGGGTAGTGGCACAGATACGCAGTATTTT. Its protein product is CASSLEGSGTDTQYF.

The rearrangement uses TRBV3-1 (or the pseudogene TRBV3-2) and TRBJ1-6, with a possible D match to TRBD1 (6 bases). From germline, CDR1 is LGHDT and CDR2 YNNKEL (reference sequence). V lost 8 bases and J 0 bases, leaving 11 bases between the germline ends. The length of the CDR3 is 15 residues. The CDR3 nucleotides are TGTGCCAGCGGGGAACAGGGCTCCTATAATTCACCCCTCCACTTT. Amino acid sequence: CASGEQGSYNSPLHF.

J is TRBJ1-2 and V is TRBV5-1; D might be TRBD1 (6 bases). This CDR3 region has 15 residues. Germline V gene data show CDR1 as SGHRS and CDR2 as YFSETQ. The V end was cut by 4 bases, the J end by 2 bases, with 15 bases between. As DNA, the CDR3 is TGCGCCAGCAGCGTAGGACAGCTCCGAAACTATGGCTACACCTTC. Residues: CASSVGQLRNYGYTF.

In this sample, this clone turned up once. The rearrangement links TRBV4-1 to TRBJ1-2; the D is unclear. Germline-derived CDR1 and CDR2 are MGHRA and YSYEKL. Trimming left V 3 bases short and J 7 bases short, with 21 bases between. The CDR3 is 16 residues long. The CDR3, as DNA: TGCGCCAGCAGCCAGAATGAAGTGGCGGTGATGGGTGGCTACACCTTC. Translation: CASSQNEVAVMGGYTF.

The CDR3 nucleotides read TGCGCCAGCAGCCAAACCGGGACAGGGGCCGTAGGCTACACCTTC. Its protein product is CASSQTGTGAVGYTF. The V and J genes are TRBV4-1 and TRBJ1-2, with 10 bases lining up with TRBD1. The V and J ends lost 2 bases and 8 bases, in that order; junction bases with no gene match: 8. Germline loops: CDR1 MGHRA, CDR2 YSYEKL. The CDR3 is 15 amino acids.

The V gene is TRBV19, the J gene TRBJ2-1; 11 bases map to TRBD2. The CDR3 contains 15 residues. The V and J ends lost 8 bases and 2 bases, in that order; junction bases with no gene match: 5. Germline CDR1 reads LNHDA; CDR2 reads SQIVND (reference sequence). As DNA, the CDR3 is TGTGCCAGTCTTGATAGCGGGGGGGCCTACAATGAGCAGTTCTTC. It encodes CASLDSGGAYNEQFF.

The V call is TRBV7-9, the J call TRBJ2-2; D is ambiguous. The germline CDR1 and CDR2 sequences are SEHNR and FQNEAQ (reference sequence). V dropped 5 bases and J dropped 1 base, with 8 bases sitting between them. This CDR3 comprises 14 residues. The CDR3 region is CASSLTENTGELFF. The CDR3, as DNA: TGTGCCAGCAGCCTAACAGAGAACACCGGGGAGCTGTTTTTT.

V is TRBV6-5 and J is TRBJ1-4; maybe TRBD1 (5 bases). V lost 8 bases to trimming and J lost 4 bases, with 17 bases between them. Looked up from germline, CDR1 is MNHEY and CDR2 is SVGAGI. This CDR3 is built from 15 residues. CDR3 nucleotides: TGTGCCAGCGGGACGGCCCTTCACTATAATGAAAAACTGTTTTTT. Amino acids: CASGTALHYNEKLFF.

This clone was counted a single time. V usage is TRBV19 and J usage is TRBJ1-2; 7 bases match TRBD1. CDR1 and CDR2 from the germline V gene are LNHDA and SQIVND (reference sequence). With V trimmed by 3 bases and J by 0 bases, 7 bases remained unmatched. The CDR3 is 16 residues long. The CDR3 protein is CASSIPRTGANYGYTF. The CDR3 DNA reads TGTGCCAGTAGTATTCCCCGGACAGGCGCTAACTATGGCTACACCTTC.

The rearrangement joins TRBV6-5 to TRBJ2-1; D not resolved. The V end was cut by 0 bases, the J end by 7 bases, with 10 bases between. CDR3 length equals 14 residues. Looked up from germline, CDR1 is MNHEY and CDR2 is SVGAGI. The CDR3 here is CASSYSVQMNEQFF. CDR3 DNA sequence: TGTGCCAGCAGTTACTCGGTCCAGATGAATGAGCAGTTCTTC.

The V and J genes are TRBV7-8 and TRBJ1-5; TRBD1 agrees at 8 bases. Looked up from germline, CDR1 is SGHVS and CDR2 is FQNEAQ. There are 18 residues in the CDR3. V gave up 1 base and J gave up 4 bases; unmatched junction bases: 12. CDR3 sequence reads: CASSLVAGTGRGNQPQHF. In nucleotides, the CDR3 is TGTGCCAGCAGCTTAGTCGCTGGGACAGGTAGAGGAAATCAGCCCCAGCATTTT.